This paragraph covers one TCR beta chain sequence. The data are from a study of blood T cell repertoires in COVID-19. Study in general: Italy, Spain and the United States were the sources of the convalescent and acute COVID-19 samples.

Trimming left V 1 base short and J 2 bases short, with 13 bases between. Germline-derived CDR1 and CDR2 are LNHNV and YYDKDF (reference sequence). The CDR3 covers 16 residues. Authors' analysis steps: Estimation of nucleated cell counts relied on the amplification of reference gene primers. TCRdb's table, derived via immunoSEQ multiplex PCR, lists solely in-frame clones and lacks some. V, J and clone size derive from that table, while D and trimming were established from the DNA sequence. The table includes around 250,000 clones, roughly 80% detected once. This clonotype originated in a woman aged 18-29 years with acute or convalescent COVID-19. V is TRBV15 and J is TRBJ2-3; maybe TRBD2 (5 bases). Material: peripheral blood. The chain's CDR3 is CATSRGNSDSTDTQYF. CDR3 nucleotide sequence: TGTGCCACCAGCAGAGGGAATAGCGACTCCACAGATACGCAGTATTTT.